The subject of this entry is one T cell receptor beta chain. What it binds is unknown. These data are taken from a study of cytomegalovirus exposure and HLA in healthy donors. The wider study: Among the 400 or so donors who were genotyped, approximately 76% fell in the genetic ancestry cluster that is associated with self-reported Caucasian donors.

Study conclusions and caveats: Researchers reported from a later analysis that most CMV-associated TCR beta chains appeared HLA-restricted. Follow-up analysis found HLA locus-dependent TCR association rates, highest for DRB1 and lowest for HLA-C. Indistinguishable V segments, including TRBV6-2 and TRBV6-3, were excluded.

The V gene lost 0 bases and the J gene lost 4 bases, with 7 bases spanning the gap. Germline CDR1 SGHDT, CDR2 YYEEEE. The CDR3 loop spans 13 amino acids. With 60 Vbeta and 13 Jbeta primers, the PCR was carried out. TCRdb's copy holds only in-frame clones and misses some; the assay was immunoSEQ multiplex PCR. Among some 140,000 clones listed, about 74% were seen once. The sequenced sample consisted of PBMCs. The genes are TRBV5-6 and TRBJ1-2; D is undetermined. This receptor was taken from a man aged 18 to 29 in good health and CMV-seropositive. CDR3 sequence reads: CASSLGATYGYTF. Written as DNA, the CDR3 is TGTGCCAGCAGCTTGGGGGCGACCTATGGCTACACCTTC.